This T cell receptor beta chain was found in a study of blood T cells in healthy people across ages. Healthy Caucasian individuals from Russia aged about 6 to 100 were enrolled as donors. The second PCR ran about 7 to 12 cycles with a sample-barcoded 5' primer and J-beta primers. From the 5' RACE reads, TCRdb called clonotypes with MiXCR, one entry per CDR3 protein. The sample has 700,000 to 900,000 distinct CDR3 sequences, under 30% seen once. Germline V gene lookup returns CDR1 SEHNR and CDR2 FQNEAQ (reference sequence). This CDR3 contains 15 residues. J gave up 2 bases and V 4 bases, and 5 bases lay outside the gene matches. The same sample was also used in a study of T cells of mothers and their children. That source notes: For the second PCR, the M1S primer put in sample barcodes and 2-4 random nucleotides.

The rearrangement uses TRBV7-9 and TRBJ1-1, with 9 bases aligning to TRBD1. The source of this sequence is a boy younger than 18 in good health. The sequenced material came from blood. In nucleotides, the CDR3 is TGTGCCAGCAGCTCAGGGACAGGGCGAAACACTGAAGCTTTCTTT. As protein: CASSSGTGRNTEAFF.